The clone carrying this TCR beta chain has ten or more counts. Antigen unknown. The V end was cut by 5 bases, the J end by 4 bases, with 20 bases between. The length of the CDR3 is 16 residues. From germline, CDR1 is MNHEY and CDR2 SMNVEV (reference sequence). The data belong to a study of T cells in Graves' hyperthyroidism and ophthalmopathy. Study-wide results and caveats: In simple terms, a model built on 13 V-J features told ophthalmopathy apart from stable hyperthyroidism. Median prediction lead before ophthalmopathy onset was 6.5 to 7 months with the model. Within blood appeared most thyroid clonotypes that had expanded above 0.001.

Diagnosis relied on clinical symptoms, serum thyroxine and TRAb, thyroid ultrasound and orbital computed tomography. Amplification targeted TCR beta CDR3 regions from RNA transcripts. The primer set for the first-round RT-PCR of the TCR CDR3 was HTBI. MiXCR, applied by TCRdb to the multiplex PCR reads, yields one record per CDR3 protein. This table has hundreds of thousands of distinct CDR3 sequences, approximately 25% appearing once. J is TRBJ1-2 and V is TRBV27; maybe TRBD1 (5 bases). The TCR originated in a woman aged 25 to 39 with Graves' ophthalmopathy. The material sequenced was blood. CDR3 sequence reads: CASSPYRLTELYGYTF. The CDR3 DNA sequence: TGTGCCAGCAGTCCTTACCGCCTGACAGAACTCTATGGCTACACCTTC.